The next 16 T cell receptor beta chains were all read from a single sample in a study of blood T cell repertoires in COVID-19. Clones were read by immunoSEQ multiplex PCR, and TCRdb kept only the in-frame ones, dropping some. The repertoire includes 180,000 or so clones, around 87% of them detected once, and almost 1% sits in the top ten. Sample: peripheral blood. These receptors originate from a man aged 18 to 30 with acute or convalescent COVID-19.

This clone was observed a handful of times. The sample carries other DNA sequences with the same CDR3. This chain joins TRBV3-1 (or the pseudogene TRBV3-2) and TRBJ1-2; D remains ambiguous. Trimming took 0 bases from V and 8 from J, leaving 7 bases between them. Germline V lookup: CDR1 LGHDT, CDR2 YNNKEL (reference sequence). The CDR3 contains 12 residues. CDR3 bases: TGTGCCAGCAGCCAAGACCGGTACGGCTACACCTTC. Protein sequence: CASSQDRYGYTF.

The chain is built from TRBV19 and TRBJ2-2; D call uncertain. This CDR3 is built from 15 residues. Germline V gene sequence: CDR1 LNHDA, CDR2 SQIVND (reference sequence). Trimming stripped 5 bases from V and 2 bases from J, with 12 bases between. This CDR3 reads CASSVRFANTGELFF. The CDR3 bases are TGTGCCAGTAGTGTCCGGTTTGCAAACACCGGGGAGCTGTTTTTT.

The J gene is TRBJ1-1, the V gene TRBV3-1 (or the pseudogene TRBV3-2), with 9 bases fitting TRBD1. The V gene's germline CDR1 is LGHDT and CDR2 YNNKEL (reference sequence). Trimming cost V 4 bases and J 3 bases; bases outside gene matches: 6. CDR3 length equals 15 residues. CDR3 protein: CASSLRTGDDTEAFF. The CDR3 DNA sequence: TGTGCCAGCAGCCTCCGGACAGGGGACGACACTGAAGCTTTCTTT.

V usage is TRBV14 and J usage is TRBJ1-2; TRBD1 might be the D (6 bases). The CDR3 has 17 amino acids. CDR1 and CDR2 from the germline V gene are SGHDN and FVKESK. Trimming removed 0 bases from V and 3 bases from J, with 17 bases in between. Here the CDR3 DNA reads TGTGCCAGCAGCCAAGAATCCCCCGGCAGGGGAGACTATGGCTACACCTTC. Protein: CASSQESPGRGDYGYTF.

This chain uses TRBV5-1 with TRBJ2-5, with D perhaps TRBD2 (5 bases). Trimming pared 4 bases from V and 4 bases from J, leaving 11 bases between. The CDR3 sequence is 13 residues long. Germline CDR1 reads SGHRS; CDR2 reads YFSETQ. The CDR3 region is CASSGSEVETQYF. In DNA form, the CDR3 reads TGCGCCAGCAGCGGTAGCGAAGTAGAGACCCAGTACTTC. The entire variable domain, with the rest obtained from reference TRBV5-1 and TRBJ2-5, is as follows: KAGVTQTPRYLIKTRGQQVTLSCSPISGHRSVSWYQQTPGQGLQFLFEYFSETQRNKGNFPGRFSGRQFSNSRSEMNVSTLELGDSALYLCASSGSEVETQYFGPGTRLLVL.

This clone was counted a single time. The gene calls are TRBV5-1 and TRBJ1-5; D may be TRBD1 (6 bases). V was cut by 0 bases and J by 4 bases, with 11 bases left in between. Germline loops: CDR1 SGHRS, CDR2 YFSETQ. The CDR3 totals 15 residues. The CDR3 nucleotides read TGCGCCAGCAGCTTGGTGGGGGCGGAGAATCAGCCCCAGCATTTT. Its protein is CASSLVGAENQPQHF.

This clone was observed a few times. This chain connects TRBV6-5 to TRBJ2-5, with unresolved D. The ends were cut back, 2 bases at V and 0 bases at J, with 10 bases in the middle. This CDR3 is 15 amino acids long. Germline CDR1 and CDR2: MNHEY and SVGAGI. The CDR3 reads CASSYGYEDQETQYF. The CDR3 region has the DNA TGTGCCAGCAGTTACGGATACGAGGACCAAGAGACCCAGTACTTC.

The chain uses TRBV6-5 and TRBJ2-7, with TRBD1 matching 9 bases. V shed 5 bases and J 4 bases; nucleotides not matched to a gene: 6. The CDR3 extends over 14 amino acids. CDR1 is MNHEY and CDR2 is SVGAGI in the germline V gene. CDR3 nucleotide sequence: TGTGCCAGCAGTACCGGACAGGGGACTTACGAGCAGTACGTC. The encoded protein is CASSTGQGTYEQYV.

This clone was observed a few times. This chain joins TRBV21-1 and TRBJ2-3; the D call TRBD2 from the table was never checked on the DNA. TRBV21-1 corresponds to a pseudogene. This CDR3 has 13 residues. The CDR3: CASSKLAEDTQYF. CDR3 nucleotides: TGTGCCAGCAGCAAACTAGCGGAAGATACGCAGTATTTT.

This chain connects TRBV4-2 to TRBJ2-7; D remains unclear. The CDR3 spans 15 residues. Germline-derived CDR1 and CDR2 are LGHNA and YNFKEQ. The V end lost 5 bases, the J end lost 2 bases, and 16 bases lay between the germline ends. The CDR3, as DNA: TGTGCCAGCAGCATCGACGACGAGGTAACCTACGAGCAGTACTTC. This gives the protein CASSIDDEVTYEQYF.

CDR3 amino acids: CASSGEGGRGSPLHF. DNA of the CDR3: TGTGCCAGCAGCGGGGAGGGGGGGCGAGGTTCACCCCTCCACTTT. The chain is built from TRBV5-8 and TRBJ1-6, with D possibly matching TRBD1 (6 bases). The V end was cut by 4 bases, the J end by 9 bases, with 17 bases between. Germline CDR1 is SGHTS and CDR2 is YDEGEE. The CDR3 runs to 15 residues.

The gene calls are TRBV21-1 and TRBJ1-1; TRBD1, as called in the table, went unchecked against the DNA. TRBV21-1 is given as a pseudogene. The CDR3 runs to 13 residues. The CDR3 sequence: CASIPDRGTEAFF. CDR3 nucleotides: TGTGCCAGCATCCCCGACAGGGGCACTGAAGCTTTCTTT.

The V and J genes are TRBV15 and TRBJ1-5; TRBD1 might be the D (6 bases). Trimming shortened V by 0 bases and J by 3 bases, and 9 bases separated the two germline ends. Germline loops: CDR1 LNHNV, CDR2 YYDKDF (reference sequence). The CDR3 runs to 15 residues. This chain's CDR3 is CATSRDWGPNQPQHF. In nucleotides, the CDR3 is TGTGCCACCAGCAGAGACTGGGGGCCCAATCAGCCCCAGCATTTT.

The rearrangement uses TRBV5-5 and TRBJ1-5; D possibly corresponds to TRBD1 (6 bases). V was shortened by 4 bases and J by 6 bases, with 20 bases between the two germline ends. The CDR3 has 16 amino acids. Germline CDR1 and CDR2: SGHKS and YYEKEE (reference sequence). CDR3 coding DNA: TGTGCCAGCAGCCAGTTGTCAGGGGCATTCGGTCAGCCCCAGCATTTT. Amino acids: CASSQLSGAFGQPQHF.

This clone was found once. This chain joins TRBV3-1 (or the pseudogene TRBV3-2) and TRBJ2-1; TRBD2 agrees at 9 bases. Looked up from germline, CDR1 is LGHDT and CDR2 is YNNKEL (reference sequence). V was pared by 0 bases and J by 2 bases, with 5 bases of the junction left unmatched. The CDR3 is 17 amino acids. The CDR3 DNA follows: TGTGCCAGCAGCCAAGATCAGGCGGGGGGGCCCTACAATGAGCAGTTCTTC. It is translated as CASSQDQAGGPYNEQFF.

The V and J genes are TRBV11-2 and TRBJ1-2; TRBD1 aligns across 7 bases. The V segment lost 0 bases and the J segment 3 bases; nucleotides outside the gene matches: 7. The CDR3 loop spans 16 amino acids. Germline CDR1 is SGHAT and CDR2 is FQNNGV. CDR3 nucleotide sequence: TGTGCCAGCAGCTTAGACCCCGGACAGGTGGACTATGGCTACACCTTC. It translates to CASSLDPGQVDYGYTF.